The subject of this entry is one T cell receptor beta chain. Its target is unknown. Mismatch with germline at one junction end may stem from a read error. This entry comes from a study of tumor-infiltrating lymphocytes in primary liver carcinoma. Overall study results and limits: Without sorting, CD4+ versus CD8+ T cell repertoires were not compared.

The CDR3 loop spans 13 amino acids. The germline CDR1 and CDR2 sequences are MNHNS and SASEGT. The study extracted blood RNA from unsorted whole blood and also extracted germline DNA. Starting material of approximately 500 ng total RNA yielded TCR beta cDNA via a constant-region primer. It was through three nested multiplex PCR rounds of slightly modified ARM-PCR that TCR beta libraries arose. TRBV1-TRBV30 forward primers paired with a C-beta reverse primer drove the first two PCR rounds, roughly 10 cycles each. One entry per CDR3 protein results from TCRdb running MiXCR on the multiplex PCR reads. The data hold about 210,000 distinct CDR3 sequences, with about 65% observed a single time.

The sequence derives from a woman aged 55-75 years with primary liver carcinoma and hepatitis B virus infection. Sequenced sample: peripheral blood. This rearrangement joins TRBV6-1 to TRBJ1-1; a weak D match, TRBD1 (5 bases). The CDR3 reads CAGGPRQFTEACF. The CDR3 nucleotides read TGTGCCGGCGGCCCAAGACAGTTCACTGAAGCTTGCTTT.